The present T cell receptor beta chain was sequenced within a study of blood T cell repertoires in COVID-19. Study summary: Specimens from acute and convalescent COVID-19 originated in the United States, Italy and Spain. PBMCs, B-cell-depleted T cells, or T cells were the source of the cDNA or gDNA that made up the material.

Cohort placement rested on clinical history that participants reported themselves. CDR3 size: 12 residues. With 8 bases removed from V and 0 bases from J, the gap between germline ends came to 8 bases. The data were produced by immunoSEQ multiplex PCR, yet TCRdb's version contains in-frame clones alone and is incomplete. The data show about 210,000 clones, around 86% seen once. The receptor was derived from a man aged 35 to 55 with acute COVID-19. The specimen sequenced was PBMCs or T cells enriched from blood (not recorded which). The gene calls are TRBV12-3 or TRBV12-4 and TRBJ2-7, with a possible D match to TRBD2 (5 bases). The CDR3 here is CASRRASYEQYF. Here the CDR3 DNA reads TGTGCCAGCCGGCGGGCCTCCTACGAGCAGTACTTC.